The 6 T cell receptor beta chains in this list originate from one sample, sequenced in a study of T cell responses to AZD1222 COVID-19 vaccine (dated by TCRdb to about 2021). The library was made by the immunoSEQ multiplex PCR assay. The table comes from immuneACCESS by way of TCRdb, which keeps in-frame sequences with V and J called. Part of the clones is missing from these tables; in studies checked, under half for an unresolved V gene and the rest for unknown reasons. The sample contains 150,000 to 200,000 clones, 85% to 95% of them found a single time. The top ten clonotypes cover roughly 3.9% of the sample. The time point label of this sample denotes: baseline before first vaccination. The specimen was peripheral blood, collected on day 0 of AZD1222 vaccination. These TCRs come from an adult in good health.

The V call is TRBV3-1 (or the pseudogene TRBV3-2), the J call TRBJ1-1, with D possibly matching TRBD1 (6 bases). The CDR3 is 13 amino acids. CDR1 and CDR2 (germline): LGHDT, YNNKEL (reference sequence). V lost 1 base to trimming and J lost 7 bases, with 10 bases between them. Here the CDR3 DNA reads TGTGCCAGCAGCCAAGGGGGGGCGGGTGAAGCTTTCTTT. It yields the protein CASSQGGAGEAFF.

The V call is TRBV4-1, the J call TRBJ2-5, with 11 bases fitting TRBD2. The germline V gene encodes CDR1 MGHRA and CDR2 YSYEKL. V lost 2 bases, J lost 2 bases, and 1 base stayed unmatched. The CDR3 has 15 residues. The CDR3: CASSQRLAGQETQYF. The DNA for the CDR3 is TGCGCCAGCAGCCAAAGACTAGCGGGGCAAGAGACCCAGTACTTC.

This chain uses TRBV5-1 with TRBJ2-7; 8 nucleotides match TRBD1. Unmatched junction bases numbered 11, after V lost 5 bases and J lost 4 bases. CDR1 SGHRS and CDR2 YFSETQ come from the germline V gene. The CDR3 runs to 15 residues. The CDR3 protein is CASRYSGGVLYEQYF. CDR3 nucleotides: TGCGCCAGCAGATACTCAGGGGGCGTCTTGTACGAGCAGTACTTC.

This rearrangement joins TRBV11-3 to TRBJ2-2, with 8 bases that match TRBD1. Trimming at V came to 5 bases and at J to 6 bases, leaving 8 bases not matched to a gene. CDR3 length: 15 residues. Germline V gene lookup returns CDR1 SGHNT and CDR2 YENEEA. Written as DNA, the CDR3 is TGTGCCAGCAGCCCAGGACAGGGAAGCTCCGGGGAGCTGTTTTTT. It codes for CASSPGQGSSGELFF.

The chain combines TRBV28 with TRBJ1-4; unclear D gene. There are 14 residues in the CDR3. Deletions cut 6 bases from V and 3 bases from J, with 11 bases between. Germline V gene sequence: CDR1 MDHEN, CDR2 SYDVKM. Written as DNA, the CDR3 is TGTGCCAGCAGGTCGGGCCCTCCTAATGAAAAACTGTTTTTT. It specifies CASRSGPPNEKLFF.

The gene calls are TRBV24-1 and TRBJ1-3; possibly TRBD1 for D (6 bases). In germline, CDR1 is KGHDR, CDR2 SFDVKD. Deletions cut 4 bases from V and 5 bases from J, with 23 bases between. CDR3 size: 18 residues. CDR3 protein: CATSDSKGGWSARNTIYF. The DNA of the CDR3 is TGTGCCACCAGTGACTCTAAAGGGGGTTGGAGCGCGCGAAACACCATATATTTT.